The clone carrying this T cell receptor beta chain was detected once. Its antigen is still unknown. Clones were read by immunoSEQ multiplex PCR, and TCRdb kept only the in-frame ones, dropping some. The table has 70,000 to 95,000 clones, roughly 91% seen once. This specimen belongs to a study of OX40 agonist ivuxolimab in advanced cancers. About the study: Enrollees could have had prior anti-PD-1, anti-PD-L1 or anti-CTLA-4 therapy, which around 40% had received. Overall study findings and caveats: Expanded clones belonging to CD8+ T cells outnumbered, on average, those of CD4+. The study found among the lowest clonal expansion in partial responders at 0.1-3.0 mg/kg.

Germline assignment: CDR1 SGHNT and CDR2 YENEEA. The CDR3 spans 12 residues. Deletions cut 1 base from V and 7 bases from J, with 8 bases between. The sequences come from CD4+ or CD8+ T cells sorted from blood, collected in a trial of the OX40 agonist ivuxolimab. V is TRBV11-3 and J is TRBJ2-7, with D hard to call. This clonotype was obtained from an adult with an advanced solid tumor such as melanoma, head and neck, liver or kidney cancer. Written as DNA, the CDR3 is TGTGCCAGCAGCTTAGCCCTCCGAGAGCAGTACTTC. Its protein is CASSLALREQYF.